This entry lists 32 T cell receptor beta chains sequenced from one sample in a study of cytomegalovirus exposure and HLA in healthy donors. In the PCR, 60 Vbeta and 13 Jbeta primers were used. Using immunoSEQ multiplex PCR, the repertoire was profiled, and TCRdb retains in-frame clones only, with some absent. This table has some 130,000 clones, around two thirds appearing once. Material for sequencing was PBMCs. These receptor sequences come from a human donor in good health.

A remark on this clone: The junction departs from the called germline gene at one end, perhaps through a read error. V usage is TRBV4-3 and J usage is TRBJ1-2; 9 nucleotides line up with TRBD1. This CDR3 is 15 amino acids long. CDR1 and CDR2 from the germline V gene are LGHNA and YSLEER. The CDR3 DNA is TGCGCCAGCAGCCAAGACGGACAGGGGTACTACGGCTACACCTTC. It is translated as CASSQDGQGYYGYTF.

V usage is TRBV18 and J usage is TRBJ2-1; no firm D call. Deletions cut 6 bases from V and 0 bases from J, with 15 bases between. CDR1 is KGHSH and CDR2 is LQKENI in the germline V gene. This CDR3 comprises 16 residues. The DNA of the CDR3 is TGTGCCAGCTCGCCGTCAACCCCTAGCTCCTACAATGAGCAGTTCTTC. Residues: CASSPSTPSSYNEQFF. Full variable domain (rest looked up from reference TRBV18 and TRBJ2-1): NAGVMQNPRHLVRRRGQEARLRCSPMKGHSHVYWYRQLPEEGLKFMVYLQKENIIDESGMPKERFSAEFPKEGPSILRIQQVVRGDSAAYFCASSPSTPSSYNEQFFGPGTRLTVL.

This rearrangement joins TRBV6-5 to TRBJ2-7, with TRBD1 matching over 10 bases. The CDR3 loop spans 13 amino acids. The V gene end was trimmed by 8 bases and the J gene end by 4 bases; junction bases not matched to a gene: 5. Per the germline V gene, CDR1 is MNHEY and CDR2 is SVGAGI. In nucleotides, the CDR3 is TGTGCCAGCGGGAGGACAGGGGGGTACGAGCAGTACTTC. This gives the protein CASGRTGGYEQYF.

This clone turned up a few times. The J gene is TRBJ2-2, the V gene TRBV28; D remains unclear. This CDR3 has 16 amino acids. Germline V gives CDR1 MDHEN, CDR2 SYDVKM. With 2 bases removed from V and 7 bases from J, the gap between germline ends came to 17 bases. The CDR3 nucleotides are TGTGCCAGCAGTTTACCTCCCGCGTTGTCTCTCGGGGAGCTGTTTTTT. Protein: CASSLPPALSLGELFF. Complete variable domain (other parts from reference TRBV28 and TRBJ2-2): DVKVTQSSRYLVKRTGEKVFLECVQDMDHENMFWYRQDPGLGLRLIYFSYDVKMKEKGDIPEGYSVSREKKERFSLILESASTNQTSMYLCASSLPPALSLGELFFGEGSRLTVL.

The chain has TRBV10-1 and TRBJ2-7; D possibly corresponds to TRBD2 (7 bases). Trimming shortened V by 1 base and J by 4 bases, and 20 bases separated the two germline ends. Germline CDR1 WNHNN, CDR2 SYGVQD (reference sequence). The CDR3 length is 17 residues. The CDR3 region is CASSEWGGDRIKYEQYF. As DNA, the CDR3 is TGCGCCAGCAGTGAGTGGGGGGGAGACAGGATTAAGTACGAGCAGTACTTC.

The V and J genes are TRBV27 and TRBJ1-5, with TRBD1 identical over 7 bases. Germline CDR1 reads MNHEY; CDR2 reads SMNVEV (reference sequence). CDR3 size: 16 residues. Trimming at V came to 6 bases and at J to 5 bases, leaving 13 bases not matched to a gene. CDR3 nucleotides: TGTGCCAGCAGCCGTTTGGGACAGAGACTCCATCAGCCCCAGCATTTT. The encoded protein is CASSRLGQRLHQPQHF.

The chain joins TRBV6-5 to TRBJ1-6; no reliable D call. The V gene lost 6 bases and the J gene lost 5 bases, with 11 bases spanning the gap. Per the germline V gene, CDR1 is MNHEY and CDR2 is SVGAGI. The CDR3 is made up of 14 amino acids. The CDR3: CASSPVANNSPLHF. CDR3 nucleotide sequence: TGTGCCAGCAGCCCCGTGGCCAATAATTCACCCCTCCACTTT.

The chain combines TRBV7-2 with TRBJ1-5, with a tentative D call TRBD1 (5 bases). V was pared by 2 bases and J by 5 bases, with 16 bases between. The CDR3 has 16 amino acids. Looked up from germline, CDR1 is SGHTA and CDR2 is FQGNSA. CDR3 amino acids: CASSLLRGGADQPQHF. DNA of the CDR3: TGTGCCAGCAGCTTACTTCGGGGGGGAGCTGATCAGCCCCAGCATTTT.

This sequence joins TRBV11-3 and TRBJ2-3; D may be TRBD2 (6 bases). This CDR3 has 17 amino acids. Looked up from germline, CDR1 is SGHNT and CDR2 is YENEEA. Between the trimmed V and J ends, which lost 2 bases and 4 bases, there was a span of 19 bases. Written as DNA, the CDR3 is TGTGCCAGCAGCTTATCGTCGCGGGACCGCACATCAGATACGCAGTATTTT. The encoded protein is CASSLSSRDRTSDTQYF.

The chain carries TRBV25-1 and TRBJ2-1, with 8 bases identical to TRBD2. Germline-derived CDR1 and CDR2 are MGHDK and SYGVNS. Trimming took 3 bases from V and 3 from J; bases not matched to a gene: 4. The CDR3 runs 15 residues. The DNA for the CDR3 is TGTGCCAGCAGTGAGTTTAGCGGGGACTACAATGAGCAGTTCTTC. The encoded protein is CASSEFSGDYNEQFF.

V is TRBV14 and J is TRBJ2-7, with a tentative D call TRBD2 (5 bases). The V gene lost 5 bases and the J gene lost 6 bases, with 11 bases spanning the gap. Germline loops: CDR1 SGHDN, CDR2 FVKESK. This CDR3 is built from 12 residues. CDR3 loop: CASSRAGREQYF. The CDR3 DNA follows: TGTGCCAGCAGCAGGGCGGGTCGCGAGCAGTACTTC.

A word on this clone: Since a far larger clone is one base different, this is likely a read error. This CDR3 reads CASNPQREDF. The CDR3 region has the DNA TGTGCCAGCAATCCCCAGCGGGAGGACTTC. The J gene is TRBJ2-7, the V gene TRBV6-1, with 9 bases aligning to TRBD2. Germline V CDR1 and CDR2: MNHNS, SASEGT. The CDR3 is 10 residues long.

Details on this clone: This same CDR3 is encoded by further DNA sequences in the sample. The chain carries TRBV27 and TRBJ1-2; tentative D call: TRBD1 (5 bases). The CDR3 contains 13 residues. Germline V CDR1 and CDR2: MNHEY, SMNVEV (reference sequence). V was clipped by 6 bases and J by 2 bases, with 10 bases between them. CDR3: CASSLTANYGYTF. The CDR3 DNA reads TGTGCCAGCAGCCTGACAGCGAACTATGGCTACACCTTC.

The CDR3 region is CASSLRLAGGPRVGELFF. CDR3 in DNA: TGTGCCAGCAGCTTGAGACTAGCGGGAGGGCCTAGAGTCGGGGAGCTGTTTTTT. The J gene is TRBJ2-2, the V gene TRBV5-8, with 14 bases aligning to TRBD2. J gave up 7 bases and V 1 base, and 9 bases lay outside the gene matches. Per germline, CDR1 SGHTS and CDR2 YDEGEE. The length of the CDR3 is 18 residues. Full variable domain (rest looked up from reference TRBV5-8 and TRBJ2-2): EAGVTQSPTHLIKTRGQQATLRCSPISGHTSVYWYQQALGLGLQFLLWYDEGEERNRGNFPPRFSGRQFPNYSSELNVNALELEDSALYLCASSLRLAGGPRVGELFFGEGSRLTVL.

This clone has a handful of counts. The rearrangement joins TRBV5-1 to TRBJ2-4; weak D call: TRBD2 (7 bases). Trimming removed 0 bases at V and 9 bases at J, with 10 bases between. CDR1 SGHRS and CDR2 YFSETQ come from the germline V gene. CDR3 length equals 13 residues. CDR3 sequence reads: CASSLGGGSIQYF. CDR3 bases: TGCGCCAGCAGCTTGGGGGGGGGCAGCATTCAGTACTTC.

This clone appeared once. This chain links TRBV2 with TRBJ2-1, with TRBD2 as a possible D gene (5 bases). The CDR3 is 14 amino acids. In germline, CDR1 is SNHLY, CDR2 FYNNEI. V was pared by 8 bases and J by 0 bases, with 11 bases between. The chain's CDR3 is CASRTGGSYNEQFF. In nucleotides, the CDR3 is TGTGCCAGCCGGACTGGAGGCTCCTACAATGAGCAGTTCTTC.

The chain has TRBV6-6 and TRBJ2-5; possibly TRBD2 for D (6 bases). The J call may be incorrect, as the DNA end agrees better with TRBJ2-7. This CDR3 comprises 13 residues. The germline V gene encodes CDR1 MNHNY and CDR2 SVGAGI (reference sequence). DNA of the CDR3: TGTGCCAGCAGTTACGGCGGGATTTACGAGCAGTACTTC. Amino acid sequence: CASSYGGIYEQYF.

This chain connects TRBV19 to TRBJ2-1, with unresolved D. The CDR3 is 13 amino acids. Germline V gene sequence: CDR1 LNHDA, CDR2 SQIVND (reference sequence). V shed 9 bases and J shed 0 bases, with 9 bases lying between them. The CDR3 spells CASSPRSYNEQFF. As DNA, the CDR3 is TGTGCCAGCTCCCCTCGCTCCTACAATGAGCAGTTCTTC.

In nucleotides, the CDR3 is TGTGCCAGCAGTGGGACAGGGAATCAGTACGAGCAGTACTTC. Its translation: CASSGTGNQYEQYF. V is TRBV6-1 and J is TRBJ2-7, with 8 bases aligning to TRBD1. With V trimmed by 4 bases and J by 4 bases, 6 bases remained unmatched. The germline gives CDR1 MNHNS, CDR2 SASEGT. The CDR3 extends over 14 amino acids.

The CDR3 nucleotides read TGTGCCAGCAGCTTAGATCACCAGCGGGAGTTCGGTACGCAGTATTTT. Its translation: CASSLDHQREFGTQYF. The V and J genes are TRBV11-2 and TRBJ2-3; 8 bases line up with TRBD2. Trimming took 0 bases from V and 8 from J; bases not matched to a gene: 10. Germline V gene data show CDR1 as SGHAT and CDR2 as FQNNGV. The CDR3 sequence is 16 residues long. The full variable domain, completed using reference TRBV11-2 and TRBJ2-3, is EAGVAQSPRYKIIEKRQSVAFWCNPISGHATLYWYQQILGQGPKLLIQFQNNGVVDDSQLPKDRFSAERLKGVDSTLKIQPAKLEDSAVYLCASSLDHQREFGTQYFGPGTRLTVL.

This clone was picked up a small number of times. This chain's CDR3 is CASSYSSWDRDNSPLHF. In nucleotides, the CDR3 is TGTGCCAGCAGTTACTCCAGCTGGGACAGGGATAATTCACCCCTCCACTTT. This rearrangement joins TRBV6-7 to TRBJ1-6, with TRBD1 matching over 9 bases. TRBV6-7 is identified as an open reading frame with a role that is uncertain. The V and J ends lost 0 bases and 5 bases, in that order; junction bases with no gene match: 5. The CDR3 contains 17 residues.

The chain is built from TRBV12-5 and TRBJ2-2, with a weak D call TRBD1 (5 bases). Germline assignment: CDR1 LGHNT and CDR2 FRNRAP. The V and J ends lost 5 bases and 3 bases respectively, with 13 bases between them. The CDR3 spans 15 residues. The CDR3: CASGPRAGYTGELFF. The CDR3 nucleotides are TGTGCTAGTGGTCCACGGGCAGGGTACACCGGGGAGCTGTTTTTT.

The rearrangement uses TRBV7-2 and TRBJ1-2; the D is unclear. The V end lost 3 bases, the J end lost 5 bases, and 16 bases lay between the germline ends. The CDR3 extends over 15 amino acids. The V gene's germline CDR1 is SGHTA and CDR2 FQGNSA. CDR3 DNA: TGTGCCAGCAGCTTGGTTGACGTGGGGAGTTATGGCTACACCTTC. Translation: CASSLVDVGSYGYTF. Using reference TRBV7-2 and TRBJ1-2 for the parts outside the CDR3, the full variable domain is GAGVSQSPSNKVTEKGKDVELRCDPISGHTALYWYRQSLGQGLEFLIYFQGNSAPDKSGLPSDRFSAERTGGSVSTLTIQRTQQEDSAVYLCASSLVDVGSYGYTFGSGTRLTVV.

Comments on this clone: This CDR3 is also generated by other DNA sequences in the sample. V gene TRBV27 combines with J gene TRBJ1-5; D is ambiguous. Germline V lookup: CDR1 MNHEY, CDR2 SMNVEV (reference sequence). This CDR3 region has 13 residues. The V gene lost 6 bases and the J gene lost 5 bases, with 11 bases spanning the gap. CDR3 nucleotides: TGTGCCAGCAGCCTGGTCGGGGATCAGCCCCAGCATTTT. It encodes CASSLVGDQPQHF.

The chain is built from TRBV28 and TRBJ1-4; no clear D. CDR1 and CDR2 (germline): MDHEN, SYDVKM. The CDR3 runs to 12 residues. V was shortened by 6 bases and J by 10 bases, with 12 bases between the two germline ends. This CDR3 is CASSLFPPKLFF. DNA of the CDR3: TGTGCCAGCAGCCTTTTTCCCCCAAAACTGTTTTTT.

This sequence joins TRBV15 and TRBJ1-4; a weak D match, TRBD1 (6 bases). The length of the CDR3 is 16 residues. Germline V gives CDR1 LNHNV, CDR2 YYDKDF (reference sequence). V gave up 1 base and J gave up 2 bases, with 11 bases separating them. The CDR3: CATSRVGGATNEKLFF. The CDR3 DNA is TGTGCCACCAGCAGAGTCGGGGGGGCGACTAATGAAAAACTGTTTTTT.

The chain joins TRBV6-6 to TRBJ2-7, with 7 bases identical to TRBD2. Trimming took 5 bases from V and 3 from J; bases not matched to a gene: 10. The CDR3 spans 15 residues. Germline V gene data show CDR1 as MNHNY and CDR2 as SVGAGI (reference sequence). CDR3 in DNA: TGTGCCAGCAGTCCCCATCCAGGGACTAACTACGAGCAGTACTTC. Its translation is CASSPHPGTNYEQYF.

The chain is built from TRBV2 and TRBJ2-5; a possible D gene is TRBD2 (5 bases). The V gene lost 5 bases and the J gene lost 3 bases, with 19 bases spanning the gap. The germline gives CDR1 SNHLY, CDR2 FYNNEI. This CDR3 comprises 16 residues. CDR3 sequence reads: CASSRERLQYEETQYF. CDR3 in DNA: TGTGCCAGCAGTCGAGAGCGACTACAATACGAAGAGACCCAGTACTTC.

This chain connects TRBV5-5 to TRBJ1-1, with a possible D match to TRBD1 (6 bases). V was pared by 4 bases and J by 7 bases, with 20 bases between. The germline V gene encodes CDR1 SGHKS and CDR2 YYEKEE (reference sequence). This CDR3 contains 15 residues. The CDR3 sequence: CASSPIGQIYSEAFF. For the CDR3, the DNA is TGTGCCAGCAGCCCCATCGGACAGATCTACAGTGAAGCTTTCTTT.

This clone was detected once. The CDR3 here is CASSLKSGQAITDTQYF. The CDR3 coding sequence is TGTGCCAGCAGTTTAAAAAGCGGGCAAGCAATCACAGATACGCAGTATTTT. The chain carries TRBV27 and TRBJ2-3; D is possibly TRBD2 (6 bases). The CDR3 covers 17 residues. Per germline, CDR1 MNHEY and CDR2 SMNVEV (reference sequence). Trimming cost V 2 bases and J 2 bases, with 17 bases left between them.

V gene TRBV6-5 combines with J gene TRBJ1-1, with D maybe TRBD1 (5 bases). Germline lookup yields CDR1 MNHEY and CDR2 SVGAGI. Trimming removed 8 bases from V and 4 bases from J, with 14 bases in between. The CDR3 sequence is 13 residues long. CDR3 sequence: CASSEGDRTEAFF. Here the CDR3 DNA reads TGTGCCAGCTCGGAAGGGGATCGCACTGAAGCTTTCTTT.

The chain combines TRBV28 with TRBJ1-2, with D possibly being TRBD1 (5 bases). V lost 1 base to trimming and J lost 2 bases, with 14 bases between them. This CDR3 has 16 residues. Germline V gene sequence: CDR1 MDHEN, CDR2 SYDVKM. CDR3 coding DNA: TGTGCCAGCAGTTTATTAGATCGGGGACTGAACTATGGCTACACCTTC. Its protein product is CASSLLDRGLNYGYTF.